This T cell receptor (beta chain) stems from a study of OX40 agonist ivuxolimab in advanced cancers. As for the study in general: Of mixed ages from about 23 to 79 and averaging approximately 60 years, the group was approximately 84% male. Two patients with cutaneous melanoma and one with hepatocellular carcinoma, three in total, showed partial responses. Prior anti-PD-1, anti-PD-L1 or anti-CTLA-4 therapy did not bar entry, and 40% to 45% had some.

This CDR3 comprises 16 residues. Trimming removed 0 bases from V and 10 bases from J; junction bases left unmatched: 11. Germline V gene lookup returns CDR1 SGHNT and CDR2 YYREEE (reference sequence). The repertoire was sequenced with immunoSEQ multiplex PCR; TCRdb's copy has only in-frame clones and lacks some. The sample holds some 49,000 clones, around 79% seen once. Study-wide findings and caveats: Blood T cells, both CD4+ and CD8+, expanded clonally by week 6 at 0.1 to 3.0 mg/kg.

This clone was seen a few times. Its antigen is still unknown. The chain has TRBV5-4 and TRBJ2-1; 9 positions agree with TRBD2. The clonotype comes from an adult with an advanced solid tumor such as melanoma, head and neck, liver or kidney cancer. The specimen was CD4+ or CD8+ T cells sorted from blood, collected in a trial of the OX40 agonist ivuxolimab. In DNA form, the CDR3 reads TGTGCCAGCAGCTTGGAGGCTAGCGGGATTAGAGGGGAGCAGTTCTTC. Translating gives CASSLEASGIRGEQFF.